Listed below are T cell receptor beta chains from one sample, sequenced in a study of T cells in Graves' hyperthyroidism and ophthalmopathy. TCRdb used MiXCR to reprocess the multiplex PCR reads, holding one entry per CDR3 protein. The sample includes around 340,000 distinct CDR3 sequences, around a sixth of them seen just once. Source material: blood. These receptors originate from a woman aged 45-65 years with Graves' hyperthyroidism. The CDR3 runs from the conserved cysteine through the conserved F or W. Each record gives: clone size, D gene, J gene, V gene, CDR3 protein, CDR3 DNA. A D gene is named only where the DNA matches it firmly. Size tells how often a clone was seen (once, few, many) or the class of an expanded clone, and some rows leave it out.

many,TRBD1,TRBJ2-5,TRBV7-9,CASSLEGDRGQETQYF,TGTGCCAGCAGCTTAGAGGGGGACAGGGGACAAGAGACCCAGTACTTC
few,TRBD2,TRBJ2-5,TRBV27,CTSSFSGLAGQETQYF,TGTACCAGCAGTTTTTCCGGACTAGCGGGTCAAGAGACCCAGTACTTC
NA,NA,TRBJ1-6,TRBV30,CAWSAADYNSPLHF,TGTGCCTGGAGTGCTGCAGACTATAATTCACCCCTCCACTTT
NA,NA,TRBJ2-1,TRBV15,CATSREIWRGNEQFF,TGTGCCACCAGCAGAGAGATCTGGAGGGGCAATGAGCAGTTCTTC
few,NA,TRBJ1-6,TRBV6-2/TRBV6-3,CASSYSRGVLISPLHF,TGTGCCAGCAGTTACTCGCGAGGTGTTCTTATTTCACCCCTCCACTTT
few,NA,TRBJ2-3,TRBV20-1,CSAGPQWGGDSPSTDTQYF,TGCAGTGCTGGACCCCAATGGGGCGGGGATTCCCCTAGCACAGATACGCAGTATTTT
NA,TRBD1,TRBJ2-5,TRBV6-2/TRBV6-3,CASSYSGQGAGETQYF,TGTGCCAGCAGTTACTCGGGACAGGGGGCTGGGGAGACCCAGTACTTC
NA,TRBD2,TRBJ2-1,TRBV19,CASSTRTSENNNEQFF,TGTGCCAGTAGTACCCGGACTAGCGAAAATAACAATGAGCAGTTCTTC
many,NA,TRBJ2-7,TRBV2,CASSGSTAETYEQYF,TGTGCCAGCAGTGGTTCGACAGCCGAGACCTACGAGCAGTACTTC
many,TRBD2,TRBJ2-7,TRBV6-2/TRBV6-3,CASRFTSGSEQYF,TGTGCCAGCAGATTTACTAGCGGGAGCGAGCAGTACTTC
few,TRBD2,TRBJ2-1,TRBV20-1,CSAKPPYSSGGYNEQFF,TGCAGTGCAAAACCGCCCTATTCTAGCGGGGGCTACAATGAGCAGTTCTTC
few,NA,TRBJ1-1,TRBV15,CATSRDFVDTEAFF,TGTGCCACCAGCAGAGATTTCGTGGACACTGAAGCTTTCTTT
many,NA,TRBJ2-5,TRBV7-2,CASSPRTVYQETQYF,TGTGCCAGCAGCCCGCGGACTGTATACCAAGAGACCCAGTACTTC
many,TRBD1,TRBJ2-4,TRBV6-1,CASTQFPGTGQNIQYF,TGTGCCAGCACCCAATTCCCCGGGACAGGACAAAACATTCAGTACTTC
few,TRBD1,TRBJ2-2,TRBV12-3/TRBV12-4,CASSLGDSANTGELFF,TGTGCCAGCAGTTTAGGGGACAGCGCGAACACCGGGGAGCTGTTTTTT
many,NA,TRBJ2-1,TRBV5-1,CASTIGQVGSYNEQFF,TGCGCCAGCACCATTGGCCAAGTGGGTTCCTACAATGAGCAGTTCTTC
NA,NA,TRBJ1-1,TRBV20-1,CSAKQANGGWYNTEAFF,TGCAGTGCTAAACAGGCCAACGGTGGTTGGTACAACACTGAAGCTTTCTTT
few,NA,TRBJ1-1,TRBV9,CASSAGQLTEAFF,TGTGCCAGCAGCGCAGGACAGCTAACTGAAGCTTTCTTT
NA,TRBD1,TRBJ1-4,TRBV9,CASSPREGANEKLFF,TGTGCCAGCAGCCCCCGTGAGGGGGCAAATGAAAAACTGTTTTTT
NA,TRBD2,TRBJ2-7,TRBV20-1,CCGAGRYHEQYF,TGCTGTGGAGCCGGGAGGTACCACGAGCAGTACTTC
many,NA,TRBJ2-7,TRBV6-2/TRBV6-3,CASSKAGTPYEQYF,TGTGCCAGCAGTAAAGCCGGGACTCCCTACGAGCAGTACTTC
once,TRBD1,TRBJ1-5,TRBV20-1,CSARAGTGGQPQHF,TGCAGTGCTAGAGCCGGGACAGGGGGCCAGCCCCAGCATTTT